Only a few counts were recorded for the clone carrying this T cell receptor (beta chain). Its antigen is unknown. Donors were healthy Caucasian individuals from Russia aged about 6 to 100. Per the germline V gene, CDR1 is MGHRA and CDR2 is YSYEKL. V gave up 4 bases and J gave up 4 bases, with 8 bases separating them. The CDR3 is 14 amino acids. This entry is derived from a study of blood T cells in healthy people across ages. Study-wide points: It was found that TCR beta diversity correlated strongly with the percentage of naive T cells.

For the second PCR, which ran for roughly 7 to 11 cycles, a sample-barcoded 5' primer and a J-beta primer mix were used. The template-switch adaptor, which had 12 random nucleotides, put a tag on each cDNA molecule. Via MiXCR, TCRdb re-called the 5' RACE reads, giving one row per CDR3 protein. The sample lists fewer than 1,000,000 distinct CDR3 sequences; approximately 48% were seen once. Source material: blood. The clonotype originates from a man aged 55-75 years in good health. This chain links TRBV4-1 with TRBJ2-6; D is unclear. The CDR3 sequence: CASSRDEGANVLTF. CDR3 DNA sequence: TGCGCCAGCAGCCGGGATGAAGGGGCCAACGTCCTGACTTTC.